These 15 T cell receptor beta chains came from one sample sequenced in a study of T cell clonality in common variable immunodeficiency. TCRdb keeps only in-frame clones here, not all; method: immunoSEQ multiplex PCR. This sample has approximately 60,000 clones, each found more than once. The sequencing sample was made of peripheral blood mononuclear cells. The receptors here all came from a person aged 18 to 75 in good health.

This clone showed up many times. The read terminates 3 residues ahead of where the CDR3 ends, so the germline J gene completes it. The rearrangement uses TRBV18 and TRBJ2-3, with TRBD2 identical over 9 bases. J lost 5 bases, V lost 2 bases, and 5 bases had no gene match. The CDR3 consists of 15 residues. The V gene's germline CDR1 is KGHSH and CDR2 LQKENI. CDR3 sequence reads: CASSPIAGDVDTQYF. The sequenced part of the CDR3 DNA is TGTGCCAGCTCACCAATAGCGGGAGATGTAGATACG.

Many counts were recorded for this clone. The CDR3 is cut off 3 residues early in the read; its end comes from the germline J gene. The chain has TRBV20-1 and TRBJ2-5, with 8 bases matching TRBD1. The CDR3 is 13 residues long. With 3 bases clipped from V and 3 bases from J, the junction kept 3 bases outside the gene matches. Germline CDR1 is DFQATT and CDR2 is SNEGSKA (reference sequence). CDR3 DNA (partial): TGCAGTGCTAGGACAGGGGCCGAAGAGACC. It yields the protein CSARTGAEET. The whole CDR3 sequence reads CSARTGAEETQYF.

This clone was counted many times. With the read ending 3 residues before the CDR3 end, the germline J gene is used to fill in that end. The chain joins TRBV5-1 to TRBJ2-3; D is unclear. The V gene lost 0 bases and the J gene lost 5 bases, with 10 bases spanning the gap. The CDR3 runs 14 residues. From germline, CDR1 is SGHRS and CDR2 YFSETQ. This CDR3 is CASSLVGGRDTQYF. The CDR3 DNA, read in part, is TGCGCCAGCAGCTTGGTTGGCGGAAGAGATACG.

Ten or more counts support this clone. The read comes to an end 3 residues before the CDR3 does, leaving the germline J gene to fill in the end. The chain combines TRBV5-1 with TRBJ1-2, with unresolved D. The V end was cut by 0 bases, the J end by 3 bases, with 6 bases between. The CDR3 consists of 13 residues. The germline gives CDR1 SGHRS, CDR2 YFSETQ. The CDR3 sequence: CASSLEADYGYTF. The sequenced CDR3 bases are TGCGCCAGCAGCTTGGAGGCAGACTATGGC.

This clone has more than one count but fewer than ten. This may stem from a read error, because a much larger clone lies one nucleotide away. Sequencing ends 3 residues short of the CDR3 end; the germline J gene provides the rest. The J gene is TRBJ2-2, the V gene TRBV7-9; 8 bases agree with TRBD1. There are 14 residues in the CDR3. The germline CDR1 and CDR2 sequences are SEHNR and FQNEAQ (reference sequence). CDR3 bases read: TGTGCCAGCAGCGTAAACAGGGGGGCCAACGTG. Its translation is CASSVNRGANV. The entire CDR3 protein is CASSVNRGANVLFF.

In this sample, this clone turned up many times. The sequence runs out 3 residues before the end of the CDR3; the remainder is reconstructed from the germline J gene. The J gene is TRBJ1-1, the V gene TRBV5-1; D is undetermined. Germline V gives CDR1 SGHRS, CDR2 YFSETQ. V was pared by 5 bases and J by 3 bases, with 14 bases between. The CDR3 sequence is 14 residues long. The CDR3 sequence is CASRPQRKDTEAFF. The sequenced CDR3 bases are TGCGCCAGCAGACCACAGAGGAAAGACACTGAA.

This clone was seen repeatedly, ten times or more. The read terminates 3 residues ahead of where the CDR3 ends, so the germline J gene completes it. The rearrangement links TRBV19 to TRBJ2-1; D unresolved. Looked up from germline, CDR1 is LNHDA and CDR2 is SQIVND (reference sequence). Trimming stripped 1 base from V and 9 bases from J, with 10 bases between. The CDR3 extends over 13 amino acids. The CDR3 DNA, read in part, is TGTGCCAGTAGTATAGTCCCCCGCGGTGAG. Amino acid sequence: CASSIVPRGE. The full-length CDR3 reads as CASSIVPRGEQFF.

This clone was counted ten times or more. The CDR3 end is not reached by the read, which stops 3 residues before it; the germline J gene fills it in. The chain is built from TRBV5-1 and TRBJ2-2, with 10 positions matching TRBD1. The CDR3 consists of 16 residues. From germline, CDR1 is SGHRS and CDR2 YFSETQ. Trimming removed 4 bases from V and 2 bases from J; junction bases left unmatched: 5. The CDR3 here is CASSNDRGLNTGELFF. CDR3 bases read: TGCGCCAGCAGCAACGACAGGGGGCTCAACACCGGGGAG.

This clone was detected many times. The sequenced fragment ends 3 residues before the CDR3 boundary, so the rest is inferred from the germline J gene. V gene TRBV5-1 combines with J gene TRBJ2-6; tentatively, D is TRBD2 (6 bases). The CDR3 loop spans 16 amino acids. Germline CDR1 SGHRS, CDR2 YFSETQ. V was trimmed by 4 bases and J by 0 bases, leaving 11 bases between them. The DNA read from the CDR3 is TGCGCCAGCAGCCTCGGGCGGGACTCTGGGGCCAACGTC. Residues: CASSLGRDSGANV. The complete CDR3 protein is CASSLGRDSGANVLTF.

This clone was seen repeatedly, ten times or more. From the germline J gene comes the end of the CDR3, since the read stops 3 residues before it. The V gene is TRBV6-2 or TRBV6-3, the J gene TRBJ1-2, with 7 bases identical to TRBD1. With V trimmed by 6 bases and J by 4 bases, 5 bases remained unmatched. The V gene's germline CDR1 is MNHEY and CDR2 SVGEGT. The CDR3 covers 13 residues. The covered CDR3 bases are TGTGCCAGCAGCCTGACAGGGACCTATGGC. Translating gives CASSLTGTYG. The entire CDR3 protein is CASSLTGTYGYTF.

For this clone: The CDR3 goes on 3 residues after the read ends, and that part is filled in from the germline J gene. The J gene is TRBJ2-3, the V gene TRBV2; TRBD2 matches 14 bases. The CDR3 is 16 residues long. CDR1 and CDR2 from the germline V gene are SNHLY and FYNNEI. The covered CDR3 bases are TGTGCCAGCAGGGGACTAGCGGGAGTAGGGAAAGAGACG. Translating it yields CASRGLAGVGKET. The entire CDR3 protein reads CASRGLAGVGKETQYF.

This clone came up many times. The sequence runs out 3 residues before the end of the CDR3; the remainder is reconstructed from the germline J gene. V is TRBV12-3 or TRBV12-4 and J is TRBJ1-4; D is possibly TRBD1 (5 bases). The CDR3 extends over 12 amino acids. V shed 3 bases and J shed 10 bases, with 9 bases lying between them. CDR3 bases read: TGTGCCAGCAGTTTCAGGGTTGGAAAA. This translates into CASSFRVGK. The whole CDR3 protein is CASSFRVGKLFF.

This clone was seen at least ten times. The read gets to within 3 residues of the CDR3 end, and the germline J gene fills in the rest. The genes are TRBV19 and TRBJ1-1; 10 positions match TRBD1. The CDR3 length is 15 residues. V shed 5 bases and J 4 bases; nucleotides not matched to a gene: 7. Germline CDR1 is LNHDA and CDR2 is SQIVND (reference sequence). CDR3 protein: CASSSRTGGSTEAFF. CDR3 DNA (partial): TGTGCCAGTAGTTCCCGGACAGGGGGAAGCACTGAA.

This clone was counted many times. The CDR3 protein is CASSQDYRKSYNSPLFF. CDR3 bases read: TGTGCCAGCAGCCAAGATTACAGGAAATCCTATAATTCACCA. The V gene is TRBV3-1 (or the pseudogene TRBV3-2), the J gene TRBJ1-4, with a possible D match to TRBD1 (5 bases). Read sequence stops 3 residues before the CDR3 end, and the germline J gene provides the missing end. This CDR3 region has 17 residues. The germline CDR1 and CDR2 sequences are LGHDT and YNNKEL (reference sequence).

At least ten counts were recorded for this clone. At one end, the junction sequence differs from germline, possibly due to a read error. The read stops 3 residues short of the end of the CDR3; the missing end is completed from the germline J gene. V usage is TRBV4-2 and J usage is TRBJ1-6; D might be TRBD1 (5 bases). Germline values: CDR1 LGHNA, CDR2 YNFKEQ. The CDR3 extends over 15 amino acids. CDR3 residues: CASSQVEGEGSPLHF. The DNA read from the CDR3 is TGCGCCAGCAGCCAAGTGGAAGGGGAGGGATCACCC.